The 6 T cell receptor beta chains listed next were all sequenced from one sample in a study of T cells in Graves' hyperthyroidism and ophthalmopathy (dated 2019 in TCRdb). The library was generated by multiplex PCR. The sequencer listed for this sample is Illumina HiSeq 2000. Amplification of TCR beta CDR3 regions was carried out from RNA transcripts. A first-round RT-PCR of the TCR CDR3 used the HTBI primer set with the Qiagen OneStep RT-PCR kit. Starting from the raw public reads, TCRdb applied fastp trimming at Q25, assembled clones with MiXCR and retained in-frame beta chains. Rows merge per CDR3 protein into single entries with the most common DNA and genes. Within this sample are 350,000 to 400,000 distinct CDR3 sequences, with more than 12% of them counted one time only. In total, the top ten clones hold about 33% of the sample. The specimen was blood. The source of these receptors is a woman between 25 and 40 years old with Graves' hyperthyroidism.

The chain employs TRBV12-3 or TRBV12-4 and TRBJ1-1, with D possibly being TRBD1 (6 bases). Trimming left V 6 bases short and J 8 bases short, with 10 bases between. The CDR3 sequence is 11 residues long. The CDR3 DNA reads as TGTGCCAGCAGCCGCGACAGGGAAGCTTTCTTT. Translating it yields CASSRDREAFF.

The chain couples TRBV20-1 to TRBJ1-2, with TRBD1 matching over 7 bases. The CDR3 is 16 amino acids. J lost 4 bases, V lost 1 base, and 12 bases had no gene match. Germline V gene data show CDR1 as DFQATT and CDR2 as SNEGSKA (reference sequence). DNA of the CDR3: TGCAGTGCTAGAGTCTTGGACAGGTTTGGGGGCTATGGCTACACCTTC. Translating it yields CSARVLDRFGGYGYTF.

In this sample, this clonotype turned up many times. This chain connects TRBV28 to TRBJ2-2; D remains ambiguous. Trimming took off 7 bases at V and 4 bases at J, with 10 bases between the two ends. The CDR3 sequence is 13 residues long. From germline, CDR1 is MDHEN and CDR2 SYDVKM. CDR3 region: CASTPRSTGELFF. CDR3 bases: TGTGCCAGCACCCCTCGGTCCACCGGGGAGCTGTTTTTT.

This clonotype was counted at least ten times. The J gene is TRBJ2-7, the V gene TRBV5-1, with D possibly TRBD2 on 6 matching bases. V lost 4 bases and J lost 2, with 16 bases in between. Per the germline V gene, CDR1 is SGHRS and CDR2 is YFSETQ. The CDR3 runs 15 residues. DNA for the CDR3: TGCGCCAGCAGCACGGGGGACGGTCTCACCTACGAGCAGTACTTC. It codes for CASSTGDGLTYEQYF.

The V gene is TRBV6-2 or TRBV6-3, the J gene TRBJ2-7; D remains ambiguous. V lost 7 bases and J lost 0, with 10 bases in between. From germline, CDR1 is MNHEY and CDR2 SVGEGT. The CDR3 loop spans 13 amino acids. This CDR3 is CASTRRNSYEQYF. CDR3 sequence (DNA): TGTGCCAGCACCAGACGGAACTCCTACGAGCAGTACTTC.

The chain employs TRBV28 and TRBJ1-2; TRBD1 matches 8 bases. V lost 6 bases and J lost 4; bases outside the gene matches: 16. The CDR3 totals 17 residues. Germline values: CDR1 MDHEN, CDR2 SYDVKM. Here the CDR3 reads CASSSTAGGQGIYGYTF. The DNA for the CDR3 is TGTGCCAGCAGCTCGACCGCAGGGGGCCAAGGGATCTATGGCTACACCTTC.